The 29 T cell receptor beta chains below all came from one sample that was sequenced in a study of blood T cell repertoires in COVID-19. Sequencing was performed with immunoSEQ multiplex PCR; in TCRdb, only in-frame clones are kept and a portion is missing. The sample shows 200,000 to 300,000 clones, 85% to 90% of them seen only once. Sequences were obtained from peripheral blood. The receptors here all came from a man in his 60s with acute or convalescent COVID-19.

V gene TRBV10-2 combines with J gene TRBJ1-5, with 7 positions matching TRBD1. The CDR3 runs 15 residues. V was pared by 8 bases and J by 2 bases, with 9 bases of the junction left unmatched. Germline loops: CDR1 WSHSY, CDR2 SAAADI. The CDR3: CASLDLGQGNQPQHF. The CDR3 DNA reads as TGCGCCAGCCTTGATTTAGGACAGGGCAATCAGCCCCAGCATTTT.

The V gene is TRBV4-1, the J gene TRBJ2-7, with D possibly TRBD1 on 5 matching bases. V lost 4 bases and J lost 7, with 20 bases in between. This CDR3 contains 15 residues. The germline gives CDR1 MGHRA, CDR2 YSYEKL. Here the CDR3 DNA reads TGCGCCAGCAGCCCCACCTCAAGGGGCCTGAGAGAGCAGTACTTC. Protein sequence: CASSPTSRGLREQYF.

The chain employs TRBV6-6 and TRBJ2-3; 8 bases map to TRBD2. Germline CDR1 reads MNHNY; CDR2 reads SVGAGI (reference sequence). The V gene end was trimmed by 6 bases and the J gene end by 4 bases; junction bases not matched to a gene: 9. This CDR3 has 15 residues. The DNA for the CDR3 is TGTGCCAGCAGCCAAGCGGGAGCGCGCGCAGATACGCAGTATTTT. Translation: CASSQAGARADTQYF.

This clone appeared a single time. The chain couples TRBV10-1 to TRBJ1-5; the D gene is possibly TRBD1 (6 bases). Germline V gene sequence: CDR1 WNHNN, CDR2 SYGVQD (reference sequence). This CDR3 is 19 amino acids long. V shed 5 bases and J shed 0 bases, with 23 bases lying between them. CDR3 DNA sequence: TGCGCCAGCAGTTCTTCCCAGGGGCCTTTAGTACTTAGCAATCAGCCCCAGCATTTT. This translates into CASSSSQGPLVLSNQPQHF.

With respect to this clone: Other nucleotide sequences from this sample produce the same CDR3. The gene calls are TRBV9 and TRBJ2-1; perhaps TRBD1 as D (5 bases). This CDR3 is built from 16 residues. The V gene lost 1 base and the J gene lost 1 base, with 12 bases spanning the gap. Germline loops: CDR1 SGDLS, CDR2 YYNGEE. The CDR3: CASSVLGQGSYNEQFF. DNA for the CDR3: TGTGCCAGCAGCGTACTGGGGCAGGGATCCTACAATGAGCAGTTCTTC. The full variable domain, in which reference TRBV9 and TRBJ2-1 provide the parts outside the CDR3, is DSGVTQTPKHLITATGQRVTLRCSPRSGDLSVYWYQQSLDQGLQFLIQYYNGEERAKGNILERFSAQQFPDLHSELNLSSLELGDSALYFCASSVLGQGSYNEQFFGPGTRLTVL.

The chain joins TRBV27 to TRBJ2-3; TRBD2 agrees at 12 bases. Germline-derived CDR1 and CDR2 are MNHEY and SMNVEV (reference sequence). With 10 bases clipped from V and 4 bases from J, the junction kept 12 bases outside the gene matches. This CDR3 region has 16 residues. For the CDR3, the DNA is TGTGCCACTCGATTCATGACTAGCGGGAGCTCAGATACGCAGTATTTT. It specifies CATRFMTSGSSDTQYF.

This chain uses TRBV5-4 with TRBJ1-3, with D tentatively TRBD1 (5 bases). Germline V gives CDR1 SGHNT, CDR2 YYREEE (reference sequence). V was shortened by 0 bases and J by 0 bases, with 13 bases between the two germline ends. The CDR3 loop spans 17 amino acids. The CDR3 spells CASSLDVWGGSGNTIYF. The CDR3 nucleotides read TGTGCCAGCAGCTTGGATGTATGGGGGGGCTCTGGAAACACCATATATTTT.

The chain carries TRBV29-1 and TRBJ1-1, with 9 bases lining up with TRBD1. Germline V gene lookup returns CDR1 SQVTM and CDR2 ANQGSEA. The CDR3 loop spans 13 amino acids. After removal of 7 bases from V and 10 bases from J, the junction contained 13 bases not matched to a gene. The CDR3 loop reads CSGYSGTGMGAFF. In DNA, the CDR3 is TGCAGCGGATACTCCGGGACAGGGATGGGAGCTTTCTTT.

The V and J genes are TRBV18 and TRBJ2-2, with D maybe TRBD2 (5 bases). Trimming left V 2 bases short and J 5 bases short, with 12 bases between. CDR3 length equals 15 residues. Germline V CDR1 and CDR2: KGHSH, LQKENI. As DNA, the CDR3 is TGTGCCAGCTCACCAAGTTCGGGGAATACCGGGGAGCTGTTTTTT. The encoded protein is CASSPSSGNTGELFF.

This rearrangement joins TRBV29-1 to TRBJ2-2; 11 bases map to TRBD2. The V gene end was trimmed by 4 bases and the J gene end by 2 bases; junction bases not matched to a gene: 6. The CDR3 is made up of 16 amino acids. Germline V gene sequence: CDR1 SQVTM, CDR2 ANQGSEA. In DNA form, the CDR3 reads TGCAGCGTTGGACTGGGACTAGCGGACAACACCGGGGAGCTGTTTTTT. The encoded protein is CSVGLGLADNTGELFF.

This sequence joins TRBV30 and TRBJ1-1, with D uncertain. This CDR3 spans 11 amino acids. Germline values: CDR1 GTSNPN, CDR2 SVGIG (reference sequence). V was trimmed by 3 bases and J by 10 bases, leaving 12 bases between them. CDR3 nucleotide sequence: TGTGCCTGGAGAAGGGAGGCGCGAGCTTTCTTT. Residues: CAWRREARAFF. The full variable domain, with the rest looked up from reference TRBV30 and TRBJ1-1, is SQTIHQWPATLVQPVGSPLSLECTVEGTSNPNLYWYRQAAGRGLQLLFYSVGIGQISSEVPQNLSASRPQDRQFILSSKKLLLSDSGFYLCAWRREARAFFGQGTRLTVV.

The chain has TRBV2 and TRBJ1-4, with 12 bases fitting TRBD1. V gave up 8 bases and J gave up 4 bases; unmatched junction bases: 5. The V gene's germline CDR1 is SNHLY and CDR2 FYNNEI. This CDR3 comprises 15 residues. CDR3 DNA: TGTGCCAGCCGGGGGGACAGGGGGCGTAATGAAAAACTGTTTTTT. It specifies CASRGDRGRNEKLFF.

The rearrangement links TRBV28 to TRBJ2-7; weak D call: TRBD1 (6 bases). The CDR3 extends over 13 amino acids. Trimming pared 3 bases from V and 3 bases from J, leaving 9 bases between. The germline CDR1 and CDR2 sequences are MDHEN and SYDVKM. The CDR3 loop reads CASSLSGDYEQYF. The CDR3 DNA reads TGTGCCAGCAGTTTGTCAGGGGACTACGAGCAGTACTTC.

The J gene is TRBJ2-3, the V gene TRBV9; possible D gene TRBD1, 6 bases. This CDR3 contains 16 residues. V was clipped by 4 bases and J by 2 bases, with 17 bases between them. Germline CDR1 is SGDLS and CDR2 is YYNGEE. CDR3 nucleotides: TGTGCCAGCAGCCAAGGACAGATGGGGACCACAGATACGCAGTATTTT. Protein sequence: CASSQGQMGTTDTQYF. Filled out from reference TRBV9 and TRBJ2-3, the complete variable domain reads DSGVTQTPKHLITATGQRVTLRCSPRSGDLSVYWYQQSLDQGLQFLIQYYNGEERAKGNILERFSAQQFPDLHSELNLSSLELGDSALYFCASSQGQMGTTDTQYFGPGTRLTVL.

The V call is TRBV24-1, the J call TRBJ1-5; D unresolved. From germline, CDR1 is KGHDR and CDR2 SFDVKD. V lost 5 bases and J 10 bases, leaving 17 bases between the germline ends. There are 14 residues in the CDR3. For the CDR3, the DNA is TGTGCCACCAGTGCTCCTGGGGAGGAGGAACCCCAGCATTTT. This encodes CATSAPGEEEPQHF.

This rearrangement joins TRBV18 to TRBJ2-5, with a weak D call TRBD2 (6 bases). The ends were cut back, 4 bases at V and 5 bases at J, with 17 bases in the middle. The CDR3 spans 15 residues. CDR1 KGHSH and CDR2 LQKENI come from the germline V gene. The CDR3 DNA follows: TGTGCCAGCTCACTCGGCCTGGGGGAGGAGGAGACCCAGTACTTC. Translating it yields CASSLGLGEEETQYF.

This chain uses TRBV9 with TRBJ2-3; 13 bases are shared with TRBD2. Germline V gene data show CDR1 as SGDLS and CDR2 as YYNGEE. There are 16 residues in the CDR3. With 3 bases clipped from V and 8 bases from J, the junction kept 9 bases outside the gene matches. The CDR3 DNA is TGTGCCAGCAGCGCCACACTAGCGGGAGGGAGGGGTACGCAGTATTTT. Translating gives CASSATLAGGRGTQYF.

The V call is TRBV24-1, the J call TRBJ1-1; possibly TRBD1 for D (5 bases). This CDR3 region has 13 residues. The germline CDR1 and CDR2 sequences are KGHDR and SFDVKD. Between the trimmed V and J ends, which lost 5 bases and 5 bases, there was a span of 11 bases. CDR3 residues: CATSGGGRTEAFF. The CDR3, as DNA: TGTGCCACCAGTGGGGGGGGAAGAACTGAAGCTTTCTTT.

The gene calls are TRBV30 and TRBJ1-4; D is uncertain. The length of the CDR3 is 14 residues. The V end was cut by 0 bases, the J end by 2 bases, with 7 bases between. CDR1 is GTSNPN, CDR2 SVGIG, per germline (reference sequence). This CDR3 reads CAWSVRSTNEKLFF. CDR3 nucleotide sequence: TGTGCCTGGAGTGTACGGTCTACTAATGAAAAACTGTTTTTT.

The chain recombines TRBV27 with TRBJ2-1; possible D gene TRBD1, 6 bases. V gave up 2 bases and J gave up 0 bases, with 14 bases separating them. Germline V lookup: CDR1 MNHEY, CDR2 SMNVEV (reference sequence). This CDR3 contains 17 residues. The CDR3 DNA sequence: TGTGCCAGCAGTTTAGGGACAATCGGTTTCTCCTACAATGAGCAGTTCTTC. Translating gives CASSLGTIGFSYNEQFF.

This chain uses TRBV18 with TRBJ2-5, with unresolved D. The CDR3 runs to 13 residues. Trimming removed 2 bases from V and 4 bases from J, with 8 bases in between. Germline-derived CDR1 and CDR2 are KGHSH and LQKENI. CDR3 nucleotides: TGTGCCAGCTCACCATCCCGAGGAGAGACCCAGTACTTC. The encoded protein is CASSPSRGETQYF.

This chain links TRBV18 with TRBJ1-1; D is possibly TRBD1 (5 bases). Germline CDR1 is KGHSH and CDR2 is LQKENI. There are 14 residues in the CDR3. Trimming left V 1 base short and J 3 bases short, with 9 bases between. The CDR3: CASSPRAGDTEAFF. DNA for the CDR3: TGTGCCAGCTCACCACGGGCGGGGGACACTGAAGCTTTCTTT.

J is TRBJ1-4 and V is TRBV19, with 8 bases identical to TRBD1. Trimming at V came to 3 bases and at J to 8 bases, leaving 8 bases not matched to a gene. CDR3 length: 15 amino acids. Germline-derived CDR1 and CDR2 are LNHDA and SQIVND (reference sequence). The chain's CDR3 is CASSIQGAAGEKLFF. The CDR3 bases are TGTGCCAGTAGTATCCAGGGGGCTGCTGGGGAAAAACTGTTTTTT. The full variable domain, with the rest looked up from reference TRBV19 and TRBJ1-4, is DGGITQSPKYLFRKEGQNVTLSCEQNLNHDAMYWYRQDPGQGLRLIYYSQIVNDFQKGDIAEGYSVSREKKESFPLTVTSAQKNPTAFYLCASSIQGAAGEKLFFGSGTQLSVL.

This clone was observed once. The chain employs TRBV19 and TRBJ1-3; 8 nucleotides align to TRBD1. V lost 8 bases to trimming and J lost 3 bases; unmatched junction nucleotides: 3. The CDR3 runs to 13 residues. Per the germline V gene, CDR1 is LNHDA and CDR2 is SQIVND (reference sequence). As DNA, the CDR3 is TGTGCCAGTGGACAGGGAAGTGGAAACACCATATATTTT. Residues: CASGQGSGNTIYF.

The chain couples TRBV28 to TRBJ2-7, with TRBD1 as a possible D gene (6 bases). V shed 10 bases and J shed 2 bases, with 12 bases lying between them. The germline gives CDR1 MDHEN, CDR2 SYDVKM. The CDR3 length is 12 residues. The CDR3 loop reads CAIGQRAYEQYF. CDR3 DNA sequence: TGTGCCATCGGACAGCGCGCCTACGAGCAGTACTTC.

Note on this clone: Other DNA sequences in this specimen translate into the identical CDR3. V and J are TRBV12-3 or TRBV12-4 and TRBJ1-5; TRBD1 matches at 8 bases. The CDR3 sequence is 13 residues long. V was pared by 8 bases and J by 5 bases, with 5 bases of the junction left unmatched. The CDR3 coding sequence is TGTGCCAGCCGGACAGGGCGTGATCAGCCCCAGCATTTT. Protein: CASRTGRDQPQHF.

This chain connects TRBV11-3 to TRBJ1-4; D unresolved. The CDR3 has 14 residues. Germline loops: CDR1 SGHNT, CDR2 YENEEA. V was pared by 1 base and J by 0 bases, with 3 bases between. The CDR3 nucleotides are TGTGCCAGCAGCTTAGGTACAACTAATGAAAAACTGTTTTTT. This codes for CASSLGTTNEKLFF.

V is TRBV4-2 and J is TRBJ1-6; 7 nucleotides align to TRBD1. This CDR3 is built from 18 residues. V gave up 2 bases and J gave up 8 bases; unmatched junction bases: 15. CDR1 LGHNA and CDR2 YNFKEQ come from the germline V gene. The CDR3 region has the DNA TGTGCCAGCAGCCAACAACTGCCCGGGGACAGCACATATTCACCCCTCCACTTT. It translates to CASSQQLPGDSTYSPLHF.

The chain carries TRBV6-5 and TRBJ2-7; TRBD2 matches 8 bases. Germline V gene sequence: CDR1 MNHEY, CDR2 SVGAGI. The V gene end was trimmed by 9 bases and the J gene end by 5 bases; junction bases not matched to a gene: 12. The CDR3 extends over 14 amino acids. CDR3 protein: CASTPPGGAHEQYF. Here the CDR3 DNA reads TGTGCCAGTACCCCCCCGGGGGGGGCCCACGAGCAGTACTTC.